A selection of T cell receptor beta chains follows, all from one sample in a study of T cells after yellow fever vaccination. TCRdb re-derived calls from the 5' RACE reads in MiXCR, one entry per CDR3 protein. The sample records about 430,000 distinct CDR3 sequences, approximately 18% being singletons. Sample: PBMCs, taken before the yellow fever booster vaccination. Every receptor here comes from a man in his late teens or twenties who received the YFV17D yellow fever vaccine. The CDR3 runs from the conserved cysteine through the conserved F or W. The D gene is left open where the match is weak. Size is stated for part of the rows, as once, few or many counts, or as a class when the clone is expanded.

clone size: .; D gene: TRBD1; CDR3 length: 14; J gene: TRBJ1-2; V gene: TRBV18; CDR3 protein: CASSPDRAVYGYTF; CDR3 DNA: TGTGCCAGCTCACCCGACAGGGCTGTCTATGGCTACACCTTC
clone size: few; D gene: .; CDR3 length: 14; J gene: TRBJ2-2; V gene: TRBV7-6; CDR3 protein: CASSLEAGTGELFF; CDR3 DNA: TGTGCCAGCAGCTTAGAGGCCGGAACCGGGGAGCTGTTTTTT
clone size: few; D gene: .; CDR3 length: 15; J gene: TRBJ1-2; V gene: TRBV6-5; CDR3 protein: CASSFAGTQNYGYTF; CDR3 DNA: TGTGCCAGCAGTTTCGCAGGGACGCAAAACTATGGCTACACCTTC
clone size: .; D gene: TRBD2; CDR3 length: 15; J gene: TRBJ2-5; V gene: TRBV5-1; CDR3 protein: CASRSGTSGQETQYF; CDR3 DNA: TGCGCCAGCAGAAGCGGGACCTCCGGGCAGGAGACCCAGTACTTC
clone size: .; D gene: TRBD1; CDR3 length: 16; J gene: TRBJ2-5; V gene: TRBV7-2; CDR3 protein: CASSLEGYSPGGTQYF; CDR3 DNA: TGTGCCAGCAGCTTAGAGGGGTACAGCCCAGGGGGGACCCAGTACTTC
clone size: .; D gene: TRBD2; CDR3 length: 15; J gene: TRBJ2-7; V gene: TRBV4-1; CDR3 protein: CASSQGGAGVDEQYF; CDR3 DNA: TGCGCCAGCAGCCAAGGTGGCGCGGGGGTTGACGAGCAGTACTTC
clone size: .; D gene: TRBD1; CDR3 length: 14; J gene: TRBJ2-5; V gene: TRBV15; CDR3 protein: CATSRVDRKETQYF; CDR3 DNA: TGTGCCACCAGCAGGGTGGACAGGAAAGAGACCCAGTACTTC
clone size: .; D gene: .; CDR3 length: 15; J gene: TRBJ2-5; V gene: TRBV27; CDR3 protein: CASSPPGISQETQYF; CDR3 DNA: TGTGCCAGCAGTCCACCCGGGATCAGTCAGGAGACCCAGTACTTC
clone size: many; D gene: .; CDR3 length: 13; J gene: TRBJ1-1; V gene: TRBV24-1; CDR3 protein: CATSARRGTEAFF; CDR3 DNA: TGTGCCACCAGTGCGAGGAGAGGGACTGAAGCTTTCTTT
clone size: .; D gene: .; CDR3 length: 11; J gene: TRBJ2-1; V gene: TRBV12-3/TRBV12-4; CDR3 protein: CASSPQGEQFF; CDR3 DNA: TGTGCCAGCAGTCCACAGGGTGAGCAGTTCTTC
clone size: few; D gene: .; CDR3 length: 14; J gene: TRBJ1-1; V gene: TRBV4-3; CDR3 protein: CASSQTGGGTEAFF; CDR3 DNA: TGCGCCAGCAGCCAAACCGGGGGGGGGACTGAAGCTTTCTTT
clone size: .; D gene: TRBD2; CDR3 length: 16; J gene: TRBJ2-3; V gene: TRBV9; CDR3 protein: CASSVAGGPRTDTQYF; CDR3 DNA: TGTGCCAGCAGCGTAGCGGGGGGGCCCCGCACAGATACGCAGTATTTT
clone size: .; D gene: .; CDR3 length: 16; J gene: TRBJ1-2; V gene: TRBV9; CDR3 protein: CASSPGRVQESWGYTF; CDR3 DNA: TGTGCCAGCAGCCCCGGTCGGGTCCAGGAGTCGTGGGGCTACACCTTC
clone size: few; D gene: .; CDR3 length: 15; J gene: TRBJ2-1; V gene: TRBV24-1; CDR3 protein: CATSDFWGEYNEQFF; CDR3 DNA: TGTGCCACCAGTGACTTTTGGGGGGAATACAATGAGCAGTTCTTC
clone size: few; D gene: TRBD2; CDR3 length: 15; J gene: TRBJ2-1; V gene: TRBV6-6; CDR3 protein: CASSYPQRGNNEQFF; CDR3 DNA: TGTGCCAGCAGTTACCCCCAGCGGGGGAACAATGAGCAGTTCTTC
clone size: many; D gene: TRBD1; CDR3 length: 15; J gene: TRBJ1-2; V gene: TRBV5-1; CDR3 protein: CASSLQGTLDYGYTF; CDR3 DNA: TGCGCCAGCAGCTTACAGGGGACCCTCGACTATGGCTACACCTTC
clone size: .; D gene: TRBD1; CDR3 length: 15; J gene: TRBJ2-1; V gene: TRBV29-1; CDR3 protein: CSVDRQGAFYNEQFF; CDR3 DNA: TGCAGCGTTGATAGGCAGGGGGCTTTCTACAATGAGCAGTTCTTC
clone size: .; D gene: TRBD1; CDR3 length: 14; J gene: TRBJ2-3; V gene: TRBV11-3; CDR3 protein: CASSIQGDTDTQYF; CDR3 DNA: TGTGCCAGCAGCATACAGGGGGACACAGATACGCAGTATTTT
clone size: .; D gene: TRBD1; CDR3 length: 16; J gene: TRBJ1-2; V gene: TRBV5-1; CDR3 protein: CASSSGGGQGMDGYTF; CDR3 DNA: TGCGCCAGCAGCTCAGGTGGCGGACAGGGGATGGATGGCTACACCTTC
clone size: .; D gene: TRBD2; CDR3 length: 14; J gene: TRBJ2-3; V gene: TRBV27; CDR3 protein: CASTLAGGADTQYF; CDR3 DNA: TGTGCCAGCACTCTAGCGGGGGGGGCGGATACGCAGTATTTT
clone size: many; D gene: .; CDR3 length: 13; J gene: TRBJ2-3; V gene: TRBV29-1; CDR3 protein: CSVDGGPTDTQYF; CDR3 DNA: TGCAGCGTTGATGGCGGACCCACAGATACGCAGTATTTT
clone size: .; D gene: TRBD2; CDR3 length: 18; J gene: TRBJ2-1; V gene: TRBV20-1; CDR3 protein: CSANRLAGGLRSYNEQFF; CDR3 DNA: TGCAGTGCTAATCGTTTAGCGGGGGGGCTCCGCTCCTACAATGAGCAGTTCTTC
clone size: .; D gene: .; CDR3 length: 17; J gene: TRBJ2-5; V gene: TRBV7-2; CDR3 protein: CASSLDGRNKWWETQYF; CDR3 DNA: TGTGCCAGCAGCTTAGACGGCAGAAACAAATGGTGGGAGACCCAGTACTTC
clone size: .; D gene: .; CDR3 length: 12; J gene: TRBJ2-1; V gene: TRBV5-1; CDR3 protein: CASSFKNNEQFF; CDR3 DNA: TGCGCCAGCAGCTTTAAAAACAATGAGCAGTTCTTC
clone size: few; D gene: TRBD1; CDR3 length: 15; J gene: TRBJ1-2; V gene: TRBV4-3; CDR3 protein: CASSPRDRDLYGYTF; CDR3 DNA: TGCGCCAGCAGCCCCCGGGACAGGGATCTCTATGGCTACACCTTC
clone size: few; D gene: .; CDR3 length: 14; J gene: TRBJ1-1; V gene: TRBV20-1; CDR3 protein: CSAQSGLWDTEAFF; CDR3 DNA: TGCAGTGCTCAATCGGGGCTATGGGACACTGAAGCTTTCTTT
clone size: many; D gene: .; CDR3 length: 15; J gene: TRBJ2-5; V gene: TRBV5-1; CDR3 protein: CASSLRTRSQETQYF; CDR3 DNA: TGCGCCAGCAGCCTCCGGACCCGTAGTCAAGAGACCCAGTACTTC
clone size: .; D gene: .; CDR3 length: 15; J gene: TRBJ2-1; V gene: TRBV5-5; CDR3 protein: CASSLVLDTYNEQFF; CDR3 DNA: TGTGCCAGCAGCTTGGTATTAGACACCTACAATGAGCAGTTCTTC
clone size: .; D gene: TRBD1; CDR3 length: 14; J gene: TRBJ2-3; V gene: TRBV7-9; CDR3 protein: CAPVGQGSTDTQYF; CDR3 DNA: TGTGCCCCGGTCGGACAGGGCAGCACAGATACGCAGTATTTT
clone size: few; D gene: TRBD1; CDR3 length: 14; J gene: TRBJ2-1; V gene: TRBV12-3/TRBV12-4; CDR3 protein: CASSWDRGLGEQFF; CDR3 DNA: TGTGCCAGCAGTTGGGACAGGGGGCTTGGGGAGCAGTTCTTC
clone size: once; D gene: .; CDR3 length: 16; J gene: TRBJ2-3; V gene: TRBV24-1; CDR3 protein: CATSDAPGASTDTQYF; CDR3 DNA: TGTGCCACCAGTGATGCCCCGGGGGCTAGCACAGATACGCAGTATTTT
clone size: .; D gene: .; CDR3 length: 14; J gene: TRBJ1-2; V gene: TRBV27; CDR3 protein: CASRAKGLSYGYTF; CDR3 DNA: TGTGCCAGCAGAGCTAAAGGGTTGAGCTATGGCTACACCTTC
clone size: few; D gene: TRBD1; CDR3 length: 16; J gene: TRBJ1-6; V gene: TRBV7-8; CDR3 protein: CASSLAPGQGNSPLHF; CDR3 DNA: TGTGCCAGCAGCTTAGCGCCGGGACAGGGTAATTCACCCCTCCACTTT
clone size: .; D gene: .; CDR3 length: 14; J gene: TRBJ1-1; V gene: TRBV18; CDR3 protein: CASSVGSLNTEAFF; CDR3 DNA: TGTGCCAGCTCAGTGGGCAGTTTGAACACTGAAGCTTTCTTT
clone size: .; D gene: .; CDR3 length: 16; J gene: TRBJ2-2; V gene: TRBV4-1; CDR3 protein: CASSPAWGLNTGELFF; CDR3 DNA: TGCGCCAGCAGCCCAGCCTGGGGGTTGAACACCGGGGAGCTGTTTTTT
clone size: .; D gene: .; CDR3 length: 17; J gene: TRBJ2-3; V gene: TRBV7-2; CDR3 protein: CASSRGFGDLSTDTQYF; CDR3 DNA: TGTGCCAGCAGCCGGGGGTTCGGGGACCTCAGCACAGATACGCAGTATTTT
clone size: .; D gene: .; CDR3 length: 12; J gene: TRBJ2-3; V gene: TRBV6-6; CDR3 protein: CASMWNTDTQYF; CDR3 DNA: TGTGCCAGCATGTGGAACACAGATACGCAGTATTTT
clone size: .; D gene: .; CDR3 length: 16; J gene: TRBJ1-3; V gene: TRBV7-7; CDR3 protein: CASSQFCQGTGNTIYF; CDR3 DNA: TGTGCCAGCAGCCAGTTCTGTCAGGGAACTGGAAACACCATATATTTT
clone size: few; D gene: .; CDR3 length: 13; J gene: TRBJ1-1; V gene: TRBV29-1; CDR3 protein: CSGGRGMNTEAFF; CDR3 DNA: TGCAGCGGGGGGCGGGGGATGAACACTGAAGCTTTCTTT
clone size: .; D gene: .; CDR3 length: 15; J gene: TRBJ2-3; V gene: TRBV9; CDR3 protein: CASSQGKWGTDTQYF; CDR3 DNA: TGTGCCAGCTCGCAGGGTAAATGGGGCACAGATACGCAGTATTTT
clone size: once; D gene: .; CDR3 length: 14; J gene: TRBJ2-5; V gene: TRBV3-1; CDR3 protein: CASNTRDIGETQYF; CDR3 DNA: TGTGCCAGCAACACCCGCGACATAGGGGAGACCCAGTACTTC
clone size: many; D gene: .; CDR3 length: 15; J gene: TRBJ2-1; V gene: TRBV5-1; CDR3 protein: CASSWGVADHNEQFF; CDR3 DNA: TGCGCCAGCAGCTGGGGGGTAGCGGACCACAATGAGCAGTTCTTC
clone size: many; D gene: .; CDR3 length: 12; J gene: TRBJ2-7; V gene: TRBV6-2/TRBV6-3; CDR3 protein: CASSRQFYEQYF; CDR3 DNA: TGTGCCAGCAGTCGACAGTTCTACGAGCAGTACTTC
clone size: .; D gene: TRBD2; CDR3 length: 15; J gene: TRBJ2-7; V gene: TRBV7-2; CDR3 protein: CASSLRAGRDYEQYF; CDR3 DNA: TGTGCCAGCAGCTTGAGGGCTGGGAGGGACTACGAGCAGTACTTC
clone size: .; D gene: .; CDR3 length: 17; J gene: TRBJ2-5; V gene: TRBV30; CDR3 protein: CAWSVQGFGMYQETQYF; CDR3 DNA: TGTGCCTGGAGTGTACAAGGGTTTGGGATGTACCAAGAGACCCAGTACTTC
clone size: .; D gene: .; CDR3 length: 13; J gene: TRBJ1-2; V gene: TRBV3-1; CDR3 protein: CASSQEESAPATF; CDR3 DNA: TGTGCCAGCAGCCAAGAAGAGTCGGCGCCCGCCACCTTC
clone size: few; D gene: .; CDR3 length: 15; J gene: TRBJ2-1; V gene: TRBV5-4; CDR3 protein: CASSLATGSYNEQFF; CDR3 DNA: TGTGCCAGCAGCTTGGCTACAGGGTCCTACAATGAGCAGTTCTTC
clone size: once; D gene: TRBD1; CDR3 length: 14; J gene: TRBJ2-1; V gene: TRBV29-1; CDR3 protein: CSVRGRGQGYAQFF; CDR3 DNA: TGCAGCGTCCGAGGAAGGGGACAGGGTTATGCGCAGTTCTTC
clone size: .; D gene: TRBD2; CDR3 length: 19; J gene: TRBJ2-3; V gene: TRBV10-3; CDR3 protein: CAISRIGGTSGGGADTQYF; CDR3 DNA: TGTGCCATCAGCCGTATCGGCGGGACTAGCGGGGGTGGGGCAGATACGCAGTATTTT
clone size: many; D gene: TRBD2; CDR3 length: 15; J gene: TRBJ2-3; V gene: TRBV7-3; CDR3 protein: CASSLSSGGADTQYF; CDR3 DNA: TGTGCCAGCAGCTTATCTAGCGGGGGGGCAGATACGCAGTATTTT
clone size: .; D gene: .; CDR3 length: 13; J gene: TRBJ2-1; V gene: TRBV27; CDR3 protein: CASHPRAYNEQFF; CDR3 DNA: TGTGCCAGCCACCCCAGGGCGTACAATGAGCAGTTCTTC
clone size: .; D gene: .; CDR3 length: 14; J gene: TRBJ1-2; V gene: TRBV28; CDR3 protein: CASSPGEAAYGYTF; CDR3 DNA: TGTGCCAGCAGTCCCGGGGAGGCGGCCTATGGCTACACCTTC
clone size: .; D gene: .; CDR3 length: 13; J gene: TRBJ2-7; V gene: TRBV7-6; CDR3 protein: CASSLEGAYEQYF; CDR3 DNA: TGTGCCAGCAGCTTAGAAGGGGCCTACGAGCAGTACTTC
clone size: few; D gene: TRBD2; CDR3 length: 15; J gene: TRBJ2-3; V gene: TRBV9; CDR3 protein: CASSVDGGTFATQYF; CDR3 DNA: TGTGCCAGCAGCGTAGACGGGGGGACCTTCGCTACGCAGTATTTT
clone size: .; D gene: .; CDR3 length: 14; J gene: TRBJ2-7; V gene: TRBV18; CDR3 protein: CASSPPSKTYEQYF; CDR3 DNA: TGTGCCAGCTCACCACCGTCAAAAACCTACGAGCAGTACTTC